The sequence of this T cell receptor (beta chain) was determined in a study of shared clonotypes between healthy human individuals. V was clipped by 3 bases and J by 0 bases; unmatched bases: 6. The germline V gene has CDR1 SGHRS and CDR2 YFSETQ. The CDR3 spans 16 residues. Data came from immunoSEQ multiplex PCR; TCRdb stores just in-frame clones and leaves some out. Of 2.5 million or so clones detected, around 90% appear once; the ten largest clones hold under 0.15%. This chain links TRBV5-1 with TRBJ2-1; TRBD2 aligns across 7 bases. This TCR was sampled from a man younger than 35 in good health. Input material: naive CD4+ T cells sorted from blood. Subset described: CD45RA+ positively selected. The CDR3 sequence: CASSWGSGASYNEQFF. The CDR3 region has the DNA TGCGCCAGCAGCTGGGGAAGCGGGGCCTCCTACAATGAGCAGTTCTTC. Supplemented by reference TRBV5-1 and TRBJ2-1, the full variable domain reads KAGVTQTPRYLIKTRGQQVTLSCSPISGHRSVSWYQQTPGQGLQFLFEYFSETQRNKGNFPGRFSGRQFSNSRSEMNVSTLELGDSALYLCASSWGSGASYNEQFFGPGTRLTVL.